This is a list of T cell receptor beta chains from one sample in a study of cytomegalovirus exposure and HLA in healthy donors. The data were produced by immunoSEQ multiplex PCR, yet TCRdb's version contains in-frame clones alone and is incomplete. The sample includes some 120,000 clones, about 79% of them seen just once. The specimen sequenced was PBMCs. These receptors all stem from a human donor in good health. The CDR3 runs from the conserved cysteine through the conserved F or W. The D gene is left open where the match is weak. Part of the rows lack a size; the others show once, few, many or a class for expanded clones.

TRBD1,TRBJ1-1,TRBV9,NA,CASSPTDRANTEAFF,TGTGCCAGCAGCCCCACGGACAGGGCGAACACTGAAGCTTTCTTT
TRBD2,TRBJ2-5,TRBV5-1,NA,CASSLGPAGIQETQYF,TGCGCCAGCAGCTTGGGTCCAGCGGGGATACAAGAGACCCAGTACTTC
NA,TRBJ2-2,TRBV28,NA,CASSLGGRAGELFF,TGTGCCAGCAGTTTGGGGGGGCGAGCCGGGGAGCTGTTTTTT
TRBD2,TRBJ2-3,TRBV30,once,CAWKLAGSTDTQYF,TGTGCCTGGAAACTAGCGGGGAGCACAGATACGCAGTATTTT
TRBD2,TRBJ2-3,TRBV28,NA,CASSPSGGSRSPPDTQYF,TGTGCCAGCAGTCCCAGTGGCGGGAGCAGGTCTCCTCCAGATACGCAGTATTTT
TRBD2,TRBJ2-7,TRBV6-5,NA,CASSYSASGHIYEQYF,TGTGCCAGCAGTTACTCGGCTAGCGGGCATATTTACGAGCAGTACTTC
TRBD1,TRBJ1-2,TRBV9,NA,CASSPRTGANYGYTF,TGTGCCAGCAGCCCGCGGACAGGGGCTAACTATGGCTACACCTTC
NA,TRBJ2-5,TRBV30,NA,CAWSGVGHTQETQYF,TGTGCCTGGAGTGGGGTGGGACATACCCAAGAGACCCAGTACTTC
NA,TRBJ2-7,TRBV6-1,NA,CASRGRGEAYEQYF,TGTGCCAGCAGGGGGCGAGGTGAAGCCTACGAGCAGTACTTC
NA,TRBJ2-2,TRBV7-6,NA,CASKQGWWQGHEENTGELFF,TGTGCCAGCAAGCAGGGGTGGTGGCAGGGGCACGAGGAGAACACCGGGGAGCTGTTTTTT
TRBD2,TRBJ2-7,TRBV7-2,NA,CASRSTSGGDEQYF,TGTGCCAGCAGGTCCACTAGCGGGGGCGACGAGCAGTACTTC
NA,TRBJ1-4,TRBV7-2,NA,CASSSTGTYNEKLFF,TGTGCCAGCAGCTCGACCGGGACTTATAACGAAAAACTGTTTTTT
TRBD2,TRBJ2-3,TRBV2,few,CASSVSGGTDTQYF,TGTGCCAGCAGTGTTAGCGGGGGGACAGATACGCAGTATTTT
NA,TRBJ2-5,TRBV4-1,once,CASSQEGRNVVETQYF,TGCGCCAGCAGCCAAGAGGGCAGGAATGTTGTGGAGACCCAGTACTTC
TRBD2,TRBJ2-7,TRBV12-5,once,CASGLTSGTLDEQYF,TGTGCTAGTGGTTTGACTAGCGGAACTTTAGACGAGCAGTACTTC
NA,TRBJ1-4,TRBV30,NA,CAWSRQVENEKLFF,TGTGCCTGGAGTAGACAGGTGGAGAATGAAAAACTGTTTTTT
TRBD2,TRBJ2-7,TRBV7-6,NA,CASSPWAGGYEQYF,TGTGCCAGCAGCCCGTGGGCCGGGGGGTACGAGCAGTACTTC
NA,TRBJ2-7,TRBV5-6,NA,CASSLAGWYEQYF,TGTGCCAGCAGCTTGGCCGGGTGGTACGAGCAGTACTTC
NA,TRBJ2-3,TRBV30,NA,CAWRPRGAPDTQYF,TGTGCCTGGAGGCCCCGGGGGGCCCCAGATACGCAGTATTTT
NA,TRBJ2-5,TRBV10-2,NA,CASRLGGQETQYF,TGCGCCAGCAGGTTAGGGGGCCAAGAGACCCAGTACTTC
NA,TRBJ2-7,TRBV5-1,few,CASSLVQGCEQYF,TGCGCCAGCAGCTTGGTACAGGGATGCGAGCAGTACTTC
NA,TRBJ2-5,TRBV28,NA,CASGSLGGESGEQYF,TGTGCCAGCGGATCTTTAGGGGGGGAATCAGGGGAGCAGTACTTC
NA,TRBJ1-3,TRBV28,NA,CASSFLGPAAEGNTIYF,TGTGCCAGCAGTTTTCTGGGTCCCGCCGCGGAAGGAAACACCATATATTTT
TRBD2,TRBJ2-7,TRBV19,NA,CASRVSGTTYEQYF,TGTGCCAGTAGGGTTAGCGGGACCACCTACGAGCAGTACTTC
TRBD2,TRBJ2-2,TRBV2,NA,CASTILAGTGELFF,TGTGCCAGCACCATACTAGCGGGAACCGGGGAGCTGTTTTTT
TRBD2,TRBJ2-2,TRBV18,NA,CASSPRLLAGDTGELFF,TGTGCCAGCTCACCACGCCTACTAGCGGGAGACACCGGGGAGCTGTTTTTT
TRBD2,TRBJ2-5,TRBV6-1,NA,CASSASGQETQYF,TGTGCCAGCAGTGCTAGCGGACAAGAGACCCAGTACTTC
NA,TRBJ2-5,TRBV7-2,NA,CASSAGSKTGTQYF,TGTGCCAGCAGCGCGGGAAGTAAGACCGGGACCCAGTACTTC
TRBD1,TRBJ2-7,TRBV9,NA,CASSAGQGNPYEQYF,TGTGCCAGCAGCGCCGGACAGGGGAATCCCTACGAGCAGTACTTC
NA,TRBJ2-7,TRBV5-6,NA,CASSLFGGTYEQYF,TGTGCCAGCAGCTTGTTCGGCGGTACCTACGAGCAGTACTTC
NA,TRBJ1-3,TRBV2,NA,CASSEQGGNTIYF,TGTGCCAGCAGTGAACAGGGAGGAAACACCATATATTTT
NA,TRBJ1-3,TRBV13,NA,CASSLGVPGGENTIYF,TGTGCCAGCAGCCTAGGAGTTCCGGGAGGTGAAAACACCATATATTTT
NA,TRBJ1-1,TRBV7-9,NA,CASSPVSTEAFF,TGTGCCAGCAGCCCCGTTAGCACTGAAGCTTTCTTT
TRBD1,TRBJ2-3,TRBV2,NA,CASSSGTGGPLTDTQYF,TGTGCCAGCAGCTCAGGGACAGGTGGTCCGCTCACAGATACGCAGTATTTT
NA,TRBJ2-1,TRBV19,NA,CASSIRVVYSYNEQFF,TGTGCCAGTAGTATACGGGTTGTCTACTCCTACAATGAGCAGTTCTTC
TRBD2,TRBJ2-4,TRBV4-1,NA,CASSRGLAGSVVAKNIQYF,TGCGCCAGCAGCCGTGGACTAGCGGGGAGTGTGGTAGCCAAAAACATTCAGTACTTC
NA,TRBJ1-2,TRBV28,NA,CASSLIRNTGYGYTF,TGTGCCAGCAGTTTAATTAGGAATACGGGCTATGGCTACACCTTC
NA,TRBJ1-1,TRBV7-2,NA,CASSLDPQGNTEAFF,TGTGCCAGCAGCTTAGACCCCCAGGGGAACACTGAAGCTTTCTTT
NA,TRBJ1-4,TRBV2,NA,CASSATGLGEKLFF,TGTGCCAGCAGTGCTACAGGGTTGGGTGAAAAACTGTTTTTT
NA,TRBJ1-2,TRBV18,NA,CASSYAPDYGYTF,TGTGCCAGCTCGTACGCCCCGGACTATGGCTACACCTTC
TRBD2,TRBJ2-2,TRBV2,NA,CASSPSDSGAGELFF,TGTGCCAGCAGTCCAAGTGATAGCGGGGCCGGGGAGCTGTTTTTT
TRBD2,TRBJ2-1,TRBV9,NA,CASSVLAEYYNEQFF,TGTGCCAGCAGCGTTCTAGCGGAATACTACAATGAGCAGTTCTTC
NA,TRBJ1-1,TRBV11-3,NA,CASSPGGPLNTEAFF,TGTGCCAGCAGCCCCGGGGGACCCTTGAACACTGAAGCTTTCTTT
NA,TRBJ1-2,TRBV27,few,CASSFGRSLKYGYTF,TGTGCCAGCAGTTTTGGTAGGAGTTTAAAATATGGCTACACCTTC
TRBD1,TRBJ1-2,TRBV19,NA,CASTPRDRASYGYTF,TGTGCCAGCACTCCTCGAGACAGGGCCTCCTATGGCTACACCTTC
NA,TRBJ2-1,TRBV9,NA,CASSAGGPGAYNEQFF,TGTGCCAGCAGCGCCGGGGGGCCCGGGGCCTACAATGAGCAGTTCTTC
NA,TRBJ1-2,TRBV28,NA,CASSFGGQLTNYGYTF,TGTGCCAGCAGTTTTGGCGGACAGCTAACTAACTATGGCTACACCTTC
TRBD1,TRBJ2-7,TRBV28,NA,CASRLRDRGDEQYF,TGTGCCAGCAGACTCCGGGACAGAGGAGACGAGCAGTACTTC
NA,TRBJ1-3,TRBV7-9,NA,CASRRGSGNTIYF,TGTGCCAGCAGACGGGGCTCTGGAAACACCATATATTTT
NA,TRBJ2-7,TRBV5-1,NA,CASSLRTATLGEQYF,TGCGCCAGCAGCTTGCGGACAGCTACTTTGGGCGAGCAGTACTTC
NA,TRBJ1-1,TRBV29-1,once,CSVFDTMNTEAFF,TGCAGCGTTTTCGACACCATGAACACTGAAGCTTTCTTT
NA,TRBJ1-4,TRBV6-1,NA,CASSEGGVGAEKLFF,TGTGCCAGCAGTGAGGGGGGGGTAGGTGCTGAAAAACTGTTTTTT
NA,TRBJ1-2,TRBV19,NA,CASSTDWYYGYTF,TGTGCCAGTAGCACGGACTGGTACTATGGCTACACCTTC